This T cell receptor (beta chain) was profiled in a study of human T cells and chemical hapten exposure listed by TCRdb under 2021. At the level of the whole study: For sensitization, 2% DPC in acetone was applied to a roughly 2 cm by roughly 2 cm area of upper inner arm skin. About 30 alopecia patients provided blood for TCR sequencing at one to four time points (pre-sensitization, 2, 6 and 24 weeks). Patch testing was performed on the upper back with Finn chambers containing 0.01% DPC, and the patch tests were scored after 6 days according to International Contact Dermatitis Research Group standards. Throughout the study period of about 23 weeks, patients also received therapeutic DPC doses to the scalp every week. Alopecia areata with under or over 50% scalp involvement, alopecia totalis and alopecia universalis were represented in the patient cohort, which was mostly female. This study followed changes in the peripheral blood TCR repertoire in vivo during primary and secondary sensitization of alopecia patients to the hapten diphenylcyclopropenone (DPC). Blood samples were taken from patients before sensitization (week 0) and at 2, 6 and about 24 weeks after DPC sensitization. Libraries were pooled for sequencing, and variation in per-sample TCR yields was attributed mainly to small differences in library volumes within the pool.

This clonotype has at least ten counts. The antigen it recognizes is unknown. There are no base qualities to consult, and no much larger clone falls within one base. The investigation overall reported the following: Significantly more large CDR3 similarity clusters were formed by expanded TCRs than by pre-sensitization or healthy control sets, consistent with antigen-driven responses. The number of TCRs above 1 in 1000 frequency did not change with DPC sensitization; there was no evidence of global repertoire structure alterations. After repeated subsampling, changes were observed in the strength of the expansion versus patch-test correlation and in the threshold at which the correlation became significant. All patients had alopecia, a presumed autoimmune disease, so their immune response might differ from that of healthy individuals. The number of PT1 expanded TCRs positively correlated with patch test score, significant at thresholds 8, 16 and 32 but not 4.

The CDR1 and CDR2 encoded by the germline V gene are KGHSH and LQKENI. The CDR3 numbers 12 residues from cysteine through phenylalanine. Of all the DNA, just the CDR3 is kept, 36 bases in frame from base 1. Relative to germline, V is 3 bases shorter and J is 11 bases shorter, with 10 bases between their ends. This specimen's time point label, per the study, means: patch test 2, 6 weeks after DPC sensitization. The treatment or condition label, as the study defines it: therapeutic diphenylcyclopropenone sensitization with weekly scalp DPC. At every patch-test visit, the blood draw took place before the patch test was put on. Patients were eligible if aged 18 to 70, diagnosed with alopecia and judged suitable for DPC therapy, and pregnant patients were excluded. Total RNA was extracted from unfractionated whole blood that had been collected in Tempus Blood RNA tubes. Library generation was performed with RACE. Sequencing took place on a NextSeq 500. During library preparation, unique molecular identifiers were attached to individual cDNA molecules so that TCRs could be counted in a quantitative, reproducible way. Both TCR alpha and TCR beta chains were sequenced from each blood RNA sample. On the authors' methods: The median number of TCRs per sample was approximately 98,000, ranging from 23,224 to 690,600. The Decombinator software suite was used to annotate the V, J and CDR3 of the TCR reads. To make PS versus PT1 abundance plots, every sample was subsampled to the same number of TCRs (28,000). TCRs were defined as expanded if absent before sensitization and observed at least eight times at the 2-week time point. TCRdb took the public reads, trimmed them with fastp at Q25, ran MiXCR for clone calling and kept in-frame beta chains. Entries that share a CDR3 protein sequence are merged under the most common genes and DNA. The V and J calls and clone size are TCRdb's, not the authors'. The sample records tens of thousands of distinct CDR3 sequences, 3% to 4% of which are singletons. Together, the top ten hold about 6.9% of the sample.

This sequence was found in a man aged 40-49 years with alopecia areata. Some clones in this sample may be carry-over from other donors' samples. Rearrangement joined TRBV18 to TRBJ2-2, with no confidently assigned D gene. Sequenced here: whole blood, sampled in connection with sensitization to the hapten diphenylcyclopropenone (DPC). The DNA sequence is TGTGCCAGCTCACCCACCGGAGTAGAGCTGTTTTTT. Translation gives CASSPTGVELFF.